The next 2 T cell receptor beta chains were all read from a single sample in a study of blood T cell repertoires in COVID-19. Using immunoSEQ multiplex PCR, the repertoire was profiled, and TCRdb retains in-frame clones only, with some absent. Seen here are around 250,000 clones, around four fifths observed once, and the top ten hold about 1.9%. The source material was peripheral blood. These receptors were collected from a woman at least 80 years old with acute or convalescent COVID-19.

The chain couples TRBV2 to TRBJ1-1, with a weak D call TRBD1 (5 bases). Germline V gene data show CDR1 as SNHLY and CDR2 as FYNNEI. This CDR3 has 15 residues. The ends were cut back, 5 bases at V and 4 bases at J, with 17 bases in the middle. This CDR3 reads CASSFQGQGITEAFF. The CDR3 DNA reads TGTGCCAGCAGTTTCCAGGGCCAAGGGATCACTGAAGCTTTCTTT.

This clone has just a few counts. This chain connects TRBV5-1 to TRBJ2-3, with TRBD2 matching 7 bases. The germline gives CDR1 SGHRS, CDR2 YFSETQ. Trimming removed 0 bases from V and 6 bases from J; junction bases left unmatched: 4. CDR3 length equals 14 residues. This CDR3 is CASSLGGSRDTQYF. Here the CDR3 DNA reads TGCGCCAGCAGCTTGGGCGGGAGTCGCGATACGCAGTATTTT. The full variable domain, with the rest looked up from reference TRBV5-1 and TRBJ2-3, is KAGVTQTPRYLIKTRGQQVTLSCSPISGHRSVSWYQQTPGQGLQFLFEYFSETQRNKGNFPGRFSGRQFSNSRSEMNVSTLELGDSALYLCASSLGGSRDTQYFGPGTRLTVL.